Shown below are 23 T cell receptor delta chains from a single sample sequenced in a study of DNA immune sequencing with unique molecular identifiers. Primers for all 8 TRDV and 4 TRDJ genes amplified genomic DNA in 32-plex. Adapter PCR followed approximately 3 barcoding PCR cycles that attached a 12-nucleotide UMI. TCRdb reanalyzed the multiplex PCR reads using CATT. The sample includes a few hundred delta-chain clones, approximately 30% seen only once; the top ten take about three fifths. Sequencing input: buffy coat blood. Source of these receptors: a human donor in good health.

The chain carries TRDV2 and TRDJ3; 8 bases fit TRDD3. V lost 2 bases to trimming and J lost 0 bases; unmatched junction nucleotides: 5. Germline V gene data show CDR1 as GEAIGNYY and CDR2 as EKD. The CDR3 sequence is 18 residues long. The CDR3 sequence is CACDSTGGSSWDTRQMFF. As DNA, the CDR3 is TGTGCCTGTGACAGTACTGGGGGGAGCTCCTGGGACACCCGACAGATGTTTTTC.

In its sample, this clone is large. The chain carries TRDV2 and TRDJ1; 12 bases agree with TRDD3. Germline V gene data show CDR1 as GEAIGNYY and CDR2 as EKD. The CDR3 length is 17 residues. The trim removed 3 bases at V and 0 bases at J, leaving 7 bases unmatched. The CDR3 DNA reads TGTGCCTGTGACCCGCTACTGGGGGATACTCACACCGATAAACTCATCTTT. Its translation is CACDPLLGDTHTDKLIF.

This clone is large. The rearrangement links TRDV2 to TRDJ1; 9 bases align to TRDD3. This CDR3 has 20 amino acids. Germline loops: CDR1 GEAIGNYY, CDR2 EKD. The V and J ends lost 2 bases and 0 bases, in that order; junction bases with no gene match: 18. The CDR3 reads CACDRVAGRLGDPYTDKLIF. DNA for the CDR3: TGTGCCTGTGACAGGGTAGCTGGAAGACTGGGGGACCCGTACACCGATAAACTCATCTTT.

Turning to this clone: A far larger clone is one base from this, pointing to a likely read error. This sample includes further DNA sequences coding for the same CDR3. The J gene is TRDJ1, the V gene TRDV1; TRDD3 matches at 11 bases. The CDR3 is 26 residues long. The trim removed 2 bases at V and 4 bases at J, leaving 36 bases unmatched. Germline CDR1 is TSWWSYY and CDR2 is QGS. In DNA, the CDR3 is TGTGCTCTTGGGGAATCGGCCCCCTACCACCCCCCTCATTGGGGGATACGCGGCATACCTCTCGATAAACTCATCTTT. Amino acid sequence: CALGESAPYHPPHWGIRGIPLDKLIF.

As to this clone: This DNA translates differently at residue 17 from the TCRdb protein, which is that of a much larger clone; a read error is likely, and the protein shown is the DNA's own translation. The V call is TRDV1, the J call TRDJ1, with 9 bases identical to TRDD3. The germline V gene has CDR1 TSWWSYY and CDR2 QGS. Trimming removed 4 bases from V and 0 bases from J; junction bases left unmatched: 30. The CDR3 consists of 24 residues. The chain's CDR3 is CALGVSPLGPGDTSTPSYTDKLIF. CDR3 in DNA: TGTGCTCTTGGGGTGTCCCCCCTTGGCCCTGGGGATACGAGTACCCCTTCGTACACCGATAAACTCATCTTT.

Notes on this clone: This may arise from a read error, as a much more abundant clone is one base away. Other DNA sequences in this sample translate to the same CDR3. This chain connects TRDV3 to TRDJ1, with 11 bases that match TRDD3. The ends lost 2 bases at V and 1 base at J; junction bases unmatched: 12. This CDR3 is built from 17 residues. The germline V gene has CDR1 TVYSNPD and CDR2 GDNSRS (reference sequence). The CDR3 DNA is TGTGCCTTTGGGGAGTACTGGGGGATAGACAGCACCGATAAACTCATCTTT. Translated: CAFGEYWGIDSTDKLIF.

Points on this clone: The mismatch at residue 10 between this DNA's translation and the TCRdb protein of a much larger clone likely reflects a read error; the protein shown is translated from the DNA. The sample contains more than one DNA sequence encoding this CDR3. The chain is built from TRDV1 and TRDJ4, with 7 bases matching TRDD3. This CDR3 has 21 residues. V was clipped by 3 bases and J by 1 base; unmatched bases: 26. Germline V gene data show CDR1 as TSWWSYY and CDR2 as QGS. The CDR3 protein is CALGEARRSLLKYWGGRPLIF. DNA for the CDR3: TGTGCTCTTGGGGAGGCGAGGCGTTCTTTGCTAAAGTACTGGGGAGGCAGACCCCTGATCTTT.

This clone is hyperexpanded by share. Other DNA sequences from this sample encode an identical CDR3 as well. The chain joins TRDV1 to TRDJ1; D is perhaps TRDD2 or TRDD3 (9 bases each). Trimming removed 5 bases from V and 0 bases from J, with 49 bases in between. Looked up from germline, CDR1 is TSWWSYY and CDR2 is QGS. The CDR3 consists of 27 residues. CDR3 loop: CALGPFPAFLPFYTAGGYSKYTDKLIF. As DNA, the CDR3 is TGTGCTCTTGGGCCCTTCCCGGCCTTCCTACCCTTCTATACTGCGGGGGGATACTCCAAGTACACCGATAAACTCATCTTT.

This clone rates as large. The rearrangement joins TRDV2 to TRDJ1, with D perhaps TRDD3 (5 bases). Germline values: CDR1 GEAIGNYY, CDR2 EKD. This CDR3 region has 16 residues. Trimming removed 6 bases at V and 0 bases at J, with 19 bases between. The CDR3 coding sequence is TGTGCCTGTAGCCAAGGGATTGGCGCATACACCGATAAACTCATCTTT. Its protein product is CACSQGIGAYTDKLIF.

By sample share, this clone is large. This chain connects TRDV1 to TRDJ1; 7 bases map to TRDD2. Germline CDR1 reads TSWWSYY; CDR2 reads QGS. V dropped 2 bases and J dropped 1; count of bases not matched to a gene: 19. There are 20 residues in the CDR3. CDR3 sequence reads: CALGEYPGLPLPYFTDKLIF. CDR3 DNA: TGTGCTCTTGGGGAATATCCTGGCCTTCCCCTTCCTTATTTCACCGATAAACTCATCTTT.

This clone has a handful of counts. This likely stems from a read error, as it lies one base from a far larger clone. CDR3 nucleotides: TGTGCCTGTGACACCGTTGGGGGATACAGGGTTGACACCGATAAACTCATCTTT. It specifies CACDTVGGYRVDTDKLIF. The rearrangement joins TRDV2 to TRDJ1; 10 positions match TRDD3. The CDR3 spans 18 residues. V lost 0 bases, J lost 0 bases, and 9 bases stayed unmatched. From germline, CDR1 is GEAIGNYY and CDR2 EKD.

This chain joins TRDV1 and TRDJ1, with D perhaps assigned TRDD2 or TRDD3 (9 bases each). Germline V gene data show CDR1 as TSWWSYY and CDR2 as QGS. The CDR3 is 26 residues long. V was clipped by 1 base and J by 0 bases, with 42 bases between them. The CDR3, as DNA: TGTGCTCTTGGGGAACCGGCCTTCCTACCCTTCTATACTGCGGGGGGATACTCCAAGTACACCGATAAACTCATCTTT. Protein product: CALGEPAFLPFYTAGGYSKYTDKLIF.

Comment on this clone: TCRdb records a much larger clone's protein for this DNA, with a difference at residue 16 that likely arises from a read error; the protein given is the translation of the DNA. The chain carries TRDV1 and TRDJ1, with TRDD3 matching over 9 bases. The CDR3 contains 24 residues. CDR1 is TSWWSYY and CDR2 is QGS in the germline V gene. V gave up 4 bases and J gave up 0 bases; unmatched junction bases: 30. CDR3 coding DNA: TGTGCTCTTGGGGTGTCCCCCCTTGGCCCTGGGGATACGAGTACCCATCCGTACACCGATAAACTCATCTTT. It encodes CALGVSPLGPGDTSTHPYTDKLIF.

About this clone: With only one base between it and a far larger clone, this is likely a read error. This specimen includes other DNA sequences encoding the same CDR3. The chain is built from TRDV1 and TRDJ1; D is perhaps TRDD2 or TRDD3 (9 bases each). The length of the CDR3 is 27 residues. The germline V gene encodes CDR1 TSWWSYY and CDR2 QGS. V was clipped by 5 bases and J by 0 bases, with 49 bases between them. CDR3 region: CALGPFPAFLPFYTAGGYSKYTDKLIF. The CDR3 nucleotides read TGTGCTCTTGGGCCCTTCCCGGCCTTCCTACCTTTCTATACTGCGGGGGGATACTCCAAGTACACCGATAAACTCATCTTT.

This clone has a handful of counts. It differs at one base from a far larger clone, so likely a read error. The sample holds other DNA sequences that translate to the same CDR3. The V gene is TRDV2, the J gene TRDJ1; 9 nucleotides agree with TRDD3. The CDR3 loop spans 16 amino acids. Germline CDR1 GEAIGNYY, CDR2 EKD. The CDR3 coding sequence is TGTGCTTGTGACACCGGCTGGGGGATCAGCACCGATAAACTCATCTTT. Translating it yields CACDTGWGISTDKLIF.

In regard to this clone: TCRdb attributes to this sequence the protein of a much larger clone, which differs from the DNA translation at residue 4; a read error is likely, and the protein displayed is translated from the DNA. J is TRDJ4 and V is TRDV1, with a possible D match to TRDD3 (7 bases). CDR1 is TSWWSYY and CDR2 is QGS in the germline V gene. The CDR3 consists of 21 residues. CDR3 DNA sequence: TGTGCTCTTTGGGAGGCGAGGCGTTCTTTCCTAAAGTACTGGGGAGGCAGACCCCTGATCTTT. Protein: CALWEARRSFLKYWGGRPLIF.

As concerns this clone: A far larger clone is one nucleotide away, so this likely arose from a read error. Other DNA sequences in this sample translate to the same CDR3. The V gene is TRDV2, the J gene TRDJ1; 7 bases are a match to TRDD3. The germline CDR1 and CDR2 sequences are GEAIGNYY and EKD. With 3 bases clipped from V and 2 bases from J, the junction kept 17 bases outside the gene matches. CDR3 size: 18 residues. In DNA form, the CDR3 reads TGTGCCTGTGACCCGGTACTGGGGACTCTTCCCTATACCGATAAACTCATCTTT. It specifies CACDPVLGTLPYTDKLIF.

By sample fraction, this clone is large. The chain recombines TRAV38-2/DV8 with TRDJ1, with 10 bases identical to TRDD3. V was clipped by 5 bases and J by 5 bases; unmatched bases: 30. Germline-derived CDR1 and CDR2 are TSESDYY and QEAYKQQN. The CDR3 is 22 amino acids. In DNA form, the CDR3 reads TGTGCTTATAGATCCCATTCTCAAGGAGGGGTGTACTGGGGGATGGTTTCGGATAAACTCATCTTT. It translates to CAYRSHSQGGVYWGMVSDKLIF.

Remarks on this clone: Given a much more abundant clone one base away, this may be a read error. The chain joins TRDV2 to TRDJ3, with no clear D. Germline lookup yields CDR1 GEAIGNYY and CDR2 EKD. The V end was cut by 3 bases, the J end by 0 bases, with 17 bases between. The CDR3 spans 19 residues. CDR3 in amino acids: CACDSVLTSNSWDTRQMFF. The DNA of the CDR3 is TGTGCCTGTGACTCCGTCTTGACCTCTAACTCCTGGGACACCCGACAGATGTTTTTC.

By share of the sample, this clone is large. The sample has other DNA sequences that encode this CDR3 too. The V and J genes are TRDV2 and TRDJ1, with D tentatively TRDD3 (6 bases). V was pared by 1 base and J by 0 bases, with 11 bases between. The CDR3 is 15 residues long. Germline CDR1 and CDR2: GEAIGNYY and EKD. The CDR3 here is CACDTVGGYTDKLIF. The CDR3 nucleotides read TGTGCCTGTGACACGGTGGGGGGGTACACCGATAAACTCATCTTT.

A note on this clone: This likely traces to a read error, being one base from a far larger clone. The V gene is TRDV1, the J gene TRDJ1, with 9 bases identical to TRDD3. V dropped 4 bases and J dropped 0; count of bases not matched to a gene: 30. Germline CDR1 reads TSWWSYY; CDR2 reads QGS. The CDR3 consists of 24 residues. The chain's CDR3 is CALGVSPFGPGDTSTPPYTDKLIF. Written as DNA, the CDR3 is TGTGCTCTTGGGGTGTCCCCCTTTGGCCCTGGGGATACGAGTACCCCTCCGTACACCGATAAACTCATCTTT.

This clone is labeled large. The gene calls are TRDV2 and TRDJ1, with D maybe TRDD3 (6 bases). The CDR3 is 19 amino acids. Deletions cut 2 bases from V and 2 bases from J, with 26 bases between. CDR1 is GEAIGNYY and CDR2 is EKD in the germline V gene. Here the CDR3 reads CACDILRGSEKLSTDKLIF. The CDR3 DNA sequence: TGTGCCTGTGACATCCTTCGGGGATCCGAGAAATTATCTACCGATAAACTCATCTTT.

Sample share makes this clone medium-sized. CDR3 region: CALGTIHSLLLGGPLLNTDKLIF. In DNA form, the CDR3 reads TGTGCTCTTGGGACCATACACTCTCTCCTCTTGGGGGGACCACTCCTTAACACCGATAAACTCATCTTT. The chain employs TRDV1 and TRDJ1; TRDD3 might be the D (6 bases). The CDR3 runs to 23 residues. The V gene lost 5 bases and the J gene lost 0 bases, with 37 bases spanning the gap. Germline CDR1 is TSWWSYY and CDR2 is QGS.